This T cell receptor beta chain was retrieved from a study of blood T cell repertoires in COVID-19. Whole-study context: Specimens from acute and convalescent COVID-19 originated in the United States, Italy and Spain. From T cells, B-cell-depleted T cells, or PBMCs came the material, which was cDNA or gDNA.

Study processing details: Using reference gene primer amplification, nucleated cell counts were estimated. Here immunoSEQ multiplex PCR was the method, and the copy in TCRdb shows in-frame clones only, minus some. V and J calls and clone size are as listed in that table; D and trimming were resolved from the DNA. The sample shows hundreds of thousands of clones, about 87% of them seen only once. V lost 6 bases and J lost 0, with 12 bases in between. There are 15 residues in the CDR3. Germline CDR1 and CDR2: MDHEN and SYDVKM. Sequenced: peripheral blood. This sequence joins TRBV28 and TRBJ1-5; D is unresolved. This clonotype was obtained from a woman between 50 and 59 years old with COVID-19, enrolled during active disease. For the CDR3, the DNA is TGTGCCAGCAGCCATTACTCACCTAGCAATCAGCCCCAGCATTTT. Protein sequence: CASSHYSPSNQPQHF.